The T cell receptor beta chain described here comes from a study of OX40 agonist ivuxolimab in advanced cancers. The data were produced by immunoSEQ multiplex PCR, yet TCRdb's version contains in-frame clones alone and is incomplete. The sample lists 82,000 or so clones, about nine tenths seen once, with 0.55% to 0.65% in the top ten. The CDR3 is 17 amino acids. CDR1 is SNHLY, CDR2 FYNNEI, per germline. V was pared by 7 bases and J by 5 bases, with 17 bases of the junction left unmatched. If patients had autoimmune disease history or systemic immunosuppression, they were excluded. Peripheral blood came from all dose cohorts at three timepoints.

This receptor was taken from an adult with an advanced solid tumor such as melanoma, head and neck, liver or kidney cancer. The sequencing here drew on CD4+ or CD8+ T cells sorted from blood, taken in a trial of the OX40 agonist ivuxolimab. The chain uses TRBV2 and TRBJ2-5; 9 positions agree with TRBD2. The CDR3 DNA reads as TGTGCCAGCACCTCTTGGGTTAGCGGGAGTGGGCGGGAGACCCAGTACTTC. This sequence encodes CASTSWVSGSGRETQYF.